What follows is one T cell receptor beta chain and its context. Its antigen remains unknown. The data derive from a study of cytomegalovirus exposure and HLA in healthy donors. Primers: 60 Vbeta forward and 13 Jbeta reverse. Method: immunoSEQ multiplex PCR; TCRdb's copy keeps in-frame clones and lacks some. The sample includes over 110,000 clones, 65% to 85% of them seen just once. General study findings and limits: Three chains tied to CMV proved CMV antigen-specific in vitro.

V was cut by 5 bases and J by 8 bases, with 13 bases left in between. The CDR3 is made up of 13 amino acids. Per the germline V gene, CDR1 is LNHDA and CDR2 is SQIVND (reference sequence). This receptor was obtained from a man between 18 and 35 years old in good health and CMV-seronegative. Sequenced input: PBMCs. This chain links TRBV19 with TRBJ2-1; D possibly corresponds to TRBD1 (7 bases). The CDR3 DNA follows: TGTGCCAGTAGTCCTACAGGGGAGGATGAGCAGTTCTTC. This translates into CASSPTGEDEQFF.